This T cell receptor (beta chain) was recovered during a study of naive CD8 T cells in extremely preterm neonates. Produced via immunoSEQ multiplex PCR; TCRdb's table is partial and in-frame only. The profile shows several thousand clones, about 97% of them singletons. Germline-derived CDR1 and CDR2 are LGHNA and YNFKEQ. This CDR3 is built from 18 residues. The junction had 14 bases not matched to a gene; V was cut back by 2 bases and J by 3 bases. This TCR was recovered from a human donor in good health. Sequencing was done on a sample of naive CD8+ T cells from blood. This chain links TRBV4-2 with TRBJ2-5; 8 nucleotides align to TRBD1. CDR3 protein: CASSQRTLGQAREETQYF. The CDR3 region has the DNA TGTGCCAGCAGCCAAAGAACCTTGGGACAGGCGAGGGAAGAGACCCAGTACTTC.